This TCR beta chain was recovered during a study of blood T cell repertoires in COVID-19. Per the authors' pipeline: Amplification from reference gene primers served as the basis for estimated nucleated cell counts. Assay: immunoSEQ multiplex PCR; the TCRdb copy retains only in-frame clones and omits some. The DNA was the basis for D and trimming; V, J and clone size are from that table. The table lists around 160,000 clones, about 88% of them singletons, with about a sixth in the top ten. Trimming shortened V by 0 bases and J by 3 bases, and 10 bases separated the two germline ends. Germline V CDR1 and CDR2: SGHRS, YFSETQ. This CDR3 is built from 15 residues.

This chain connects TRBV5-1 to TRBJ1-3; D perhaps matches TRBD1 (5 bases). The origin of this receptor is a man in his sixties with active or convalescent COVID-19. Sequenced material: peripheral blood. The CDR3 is CASSLGTRNGNTIYF. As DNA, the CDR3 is TGCGCCAGCAGCTTGGGGACACGGAATGGAAACACCATATATTTT.